Below are 12 T cell receptor beta chains sequenced from a single sample in a study of blood T cell repertoires in COVID-19. TCRdb's table, derived via immunoSEQ multiplex PCR, lists solely in-frame clones and lacks some. The sample consists of roughly 180,000 clones, 86% of them appearing once. Sequencing was carried out using peripheral blood. The origin of the receptors is a man younger than 30 with acute or convalescent COVID-19.

This clone occurred a few times. The chain recombines TRBV10-3 with TRBJ1-2; D possibly corresponds to TRBD1 (6 bases). Germline V gene data show CDR1 as ENHRY and CDR2 as SYGVKD. V was pared by 6 bases and J by 4 bases, with 12 bases between. The CDR3 is 13 residues long. The CDR3 sequence: CAIRDSSVYGYTF. The CDR3 DNA reads TGTGCCATCAGGGACAGTTCCGTCTATGGCTACACCTTC.

The chain has TRBV15 and TRBJ1-1; no definite D call. This CDR3 has 12 amino acids. The germline CDR1 and CDR2 sequences are LNHNV and YYDKDF (reference sequence). Trimming left V 4 bases short and J 5 bases short, with 8 bases between. The CDR3 reads CATSTLDTEAFF. The CDR3 DNA reads as TGTGCCACCAGCACTCTAGATACTGAAGCTTTCTTT.

V and J are TRBV18 and TRBJ2-5; 9 positions agree with TRBD1. The CDR3 has 14 residues. V was pared by 8 bases and J by 3 bases, with 7 bases of the junction left unmatched. Germline V gives CDR1 KGHSH, CDR2 LQKENI. The CDR3 is CASTQGQGKETQYF. The CDR3 bases are TGTGCCAGCACCCAGGGACAGGGCAAAGAGACCCAGTACTTC.

The chain recombines TRBV5-8 with TRBJ1-5; TRBD1 matches at 7 bases. Trimming removed 5 bases from V and 7 bases from J; junction bases left unmatched: 12. CDR1 SGHTS and CDR2 YDEGEE come from the germline V gene. The CDR3 has 15 amino acids. CDR3 nucleotide sequence: TGTGCCAGCAGACTAACGACAGGGTCGGGGCAGCCCCAGCATTTT. Translating gives CASRLTTGSGQPQHF. Based on the CDR3 plus reference TRBV5-8 and TRBJ1-5, the full variable domain is EAGVTQSPTHLIKTRGQQATLRCSPISGHTSVYWYQQALGLGLQFLLWYDEGEERNRGNFPPRFSGRQFPNYSSELNVNALELEDSALYLCASRLTTGSGQPQHFGDGTRLSIL.

CDR3 sequence: CASSVGGQDYGYTF. The CDR3 DNA follows: TGTGCCAGCAGCGTGGGGGGGCAGGACTATGGCTACACCTTC. The J gene is TRBJ1-2, the V gene TRBV9, with a tentative D call TRBD1 (6 bases). The CDR3 sequence is 14 residues long. The V end was cut by 2 bases, the J end by 3 bases, with 11 bases between. The germline CDR1 and CDR2 sequences are SGDLS and YYNGEE. Supplemented by reference TRBV9 and TRBJ1-2, the full variable domain reads DSGVTQTPKHLITATGQRVTLRCSPRSGDLSVYWYQQSLDQGLQFLIQYYNGEERAKGNILERFSAQQFPDLHSELNLSSLELGDSALYFCASSVGGQDYGYTFGSGTRLTVV.

This sequence joins TRBV1 and TRBJ2-1; the D call of TRBD2 is as the table states it, not checked on the DNA. TRBV1 is deemed a pseudogene. The CDR3 runs 15 residues. The CDR3 loop reads CTSSRERLAGNEQFF. In DNA, the CDR3 is TGCACCAGCAGCCGCGAAAGGCTAGCCGGAAATGAGCAGTTCTTC.

This clone came up once. The J gene is TRBJ2-7, the V gene TRBV6-5, with 9 bases matching TRBD2. Per germline, CDR1 MNHEY and CDR2 SVGAGI. The CDR3 length is 15 residues. J was trimmed by 4 bases and V by 2 bases; bases with no gene match: 6. Here the CDR3 DNA reads TGTGCCAGCAGTTACGGGTCTAGCGGGGCTTACGAGCAGTACTTC. Translation gives CASSYGSSGAYEQYF.

The V and J genes are TRBV5-1 and TRBJ1-3; TRBD1 matches at 7 bases. The germline CDR1 and CDR2 sequences are SGHRS and YFSETQ. CDR3 size: 15 residues. V shed 2 bases and J 0 bases; nucleotides not matched to a gene: 2. This CDR3 reads CASSLGGLSGNTIYF. The CDR3 bases are TGCGCCAGCAGCTTAGGGGGCCTCTCTGGAAACACCATATATTTT.

The rearrangement joins TRBV30 to TRBJ2-1; 7 bases map to TRBD2. CDR1 is GTSNPN and CDR2 is SVGIG in the germline V gene (reference sequence). V was clipped by 3 bases and J by 7 bases; unmatched bases: 9. The length of the CDR3 is 14 residues. This chain's CDR3 is CAWSWGGGGNEQFF. The CDR3 nucleotides read TGTGCCTGGAGCTGGGGCGGGGGAGGTAATGAGCAGTTCTTC.

This clone is a singleton in its sample. V and J are TRBV7-7 and TRBJ2-5; 7 positions match TRBD1. With V trimmed by 1 base and J by 4 bases, 6 bases remained unmatched. CDR1 is SSHAT, CDR2 FNYEAQ, per germline (reference sequence). This CDR3 spans 15 amino acids. The CDR3, as DNA: TGTGCCAGCAGCTTAGGGGTGGGACAGATAGAGACCCAGTACTTC. Encoded protein: CASSLGVGQIETQYF.

The chain links TRBV7-8 to TRBJ1-6, with 7 positions matching TRBD1. Germline lookup yields CDR1 SGHVS and CDR2 FQNEAQ. The trim removed 5 bases at V and 0 bases at J, leaving 10 bases unmatched. The CDR3 runs to 18 residues. In DNA, the CDR3 is TGTGCCAGCAGCGGTTTTCTGGGACAGCTCTCCTATAATTCACCCCTCCACTTT. Translation: CASSGFLGQLSYNSPLHF.

The chain links TRBV2 to TRBJ2-1; D is perhaps TRBD2 (6 bases). V was cut by 2 bases and J by 6 bases, with 17 bases left in between. This CDR3 region has 16 residues. Germline lookup yields CDR1 SNHLY and CDR2 FYNNEI. This CDR3 is CASSEKGTFRGNEQFF. DNA for the CDR3: TGTGCCAGCAGTGAAAAGGGGACTTTCCGGGGCAATGAGCAGTTCTTC.